The present entry profiles one T cell receptor (beta chain) with its context. The antigen remains unidentified. Everyone who donated was a healthy bone marrow donor. This sample was taken from a study of cytomegalovirus exposure and HLA in healthy donors. PCR employed 60 Vbeta and 13 Jbeta primers. Clones were read by immunoSEQ multiplex PCR, and TCRdb kept only the in-frame ones, dropping some. The sample holds about 170,000 clones, 82% seen once. The V end was cut by 6 bases, the J end by 9 bases, with 15 bases between. CDR1 MNHEY and CDR2 SMNVEV come from the germline V gene (reference sequence). This CDR3 region has 13 residues. Study results and caveats: For most TCR beta V segments, an earlier analysis put the productive rate at about 90% or about 30% of the time. Among donors in an Asian-associated ancestry cluster, a later analysis reportedly found fewer N-insertions than the roughly 680-donor mean.

The sequence was obtained from a girl aged 10-17 years in good health and CMV-seropositive. The chain carries TRBV27 and TRBJ2-1; possibly TRBD2 for D (5 bases). The sequencing input was PBMCs. In DNA form, the CDR3 reads TGTGCCAGCAGCCCCGGACTGACCACTGAGCAGTTCTTC. Its translation is CASSPGLTTEQFF.